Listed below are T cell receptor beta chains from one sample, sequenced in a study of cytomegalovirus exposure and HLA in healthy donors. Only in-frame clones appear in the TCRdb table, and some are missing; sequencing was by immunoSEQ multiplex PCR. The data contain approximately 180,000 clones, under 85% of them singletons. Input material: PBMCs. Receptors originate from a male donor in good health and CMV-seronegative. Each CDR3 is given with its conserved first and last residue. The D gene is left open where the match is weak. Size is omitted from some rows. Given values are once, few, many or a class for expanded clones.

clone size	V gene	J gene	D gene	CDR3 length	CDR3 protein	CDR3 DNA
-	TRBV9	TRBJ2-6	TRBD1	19	CASSVVGTGGGSGANVLTF	TGTGCCAGCAGCGTAGTGGGGACAGGGGGAGGCTCTGGGGCCAACGTCCTGACTTTC
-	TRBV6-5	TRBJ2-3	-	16	CASSYSSGGSTDTQYF	TGTGCCAGCAGTTACTCTTCGGGCGGGAGCACAGATACGCAGTATTTT
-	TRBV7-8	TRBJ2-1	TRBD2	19	CASSLVVGAGGSSYNEQFF	TGTGCCAGCAGCTTAGTAGTTGGAGCGGGGGGATCCTCCTACAATGAGCAGTTCTTC
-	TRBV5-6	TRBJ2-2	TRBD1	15	CAGTFGTGGFGELFF	TGTGCCGGCACCTTTGGGACAGGGGGATTCGGGGAGCTGTTTTTT
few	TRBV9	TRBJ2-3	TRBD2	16	CASSAAAGGITDTQYF	TGTGCCAGCAGCGCGGCCGCGGGGGGGATCACAGATACGCAGTATTTT
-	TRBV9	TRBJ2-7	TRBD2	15	CASSQTGGPGYEQYF	TGTGCCAGCAGCCAGACGGGAGGGCCGGGTTACGAGCAGTACTTC
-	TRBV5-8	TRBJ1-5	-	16	CASSLGAGWFNQPQHF	TGTGCCAGCAGCTTGGGGGCAGGGTGGTTCAATCAGCCCCAGCATTTT
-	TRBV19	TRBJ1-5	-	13	CASSQGSNQPQHF	TGTGCCAGTTCCCAGGGAAGCAATCAGCCCCAGCATTTT
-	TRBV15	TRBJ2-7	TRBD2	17	CATSREGTSGLAYEQYF	TGTGCCACCAGCAGAGAGGGGACTAGCGGACTCGCCTACGAGCAGTACTTC
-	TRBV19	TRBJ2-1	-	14	CASNDLRAYSEQFF	TGTGCCAGTAACGACCTCAGGGCGTACAGTGAGCAGTTCTTC
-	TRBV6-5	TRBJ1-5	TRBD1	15	CASSYGTGGNQPQHF	TGTGCCAGCAGTTATGGGACAGGGGGCAATCAGCCCCAGCATTTT
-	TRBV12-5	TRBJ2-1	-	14	CASGLVGRAGEQFF	TGTGCTAGTGGTTTGGTAGGCCGAGCAGGTGAGCAGTTCTTC